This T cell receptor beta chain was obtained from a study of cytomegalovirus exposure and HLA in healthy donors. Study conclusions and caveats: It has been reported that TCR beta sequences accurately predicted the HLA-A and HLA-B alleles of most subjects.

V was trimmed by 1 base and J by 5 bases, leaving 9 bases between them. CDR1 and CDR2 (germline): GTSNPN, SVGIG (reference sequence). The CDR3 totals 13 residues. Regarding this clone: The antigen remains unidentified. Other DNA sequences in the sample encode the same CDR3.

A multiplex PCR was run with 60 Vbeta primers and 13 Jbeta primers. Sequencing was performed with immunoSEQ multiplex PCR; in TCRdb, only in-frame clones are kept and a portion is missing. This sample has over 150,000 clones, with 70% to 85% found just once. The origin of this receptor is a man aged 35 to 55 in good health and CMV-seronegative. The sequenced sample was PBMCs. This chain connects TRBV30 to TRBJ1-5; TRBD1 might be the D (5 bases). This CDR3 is CAWSGGGDQPQHF. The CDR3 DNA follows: TGTGCCTGGAGTGGGGGGGGTGATCAGCCCCAGCATTTT.